The clone carrying this T cell receptor (beta chain) was seen once. The source of the sample is a study of shared clonotypes between healthy human individuals. Turning to the study itself: Contributing individuals were two females and three males aged 18 to 49.

Trimming stripped 4 bases from V and 1 base from J, with 8 bases between. Germline CDR1 and CDR2: SGHTS and YDEGEE. This CDR3 comprises 13 residues. Investigators spread the genomic DNA of each subset evenly over several immunoSEQ plates. Loaded into unsorted PBMC replicate PCRs was approximately 320 ng DNA, about 30,000 T cell genomes. Unsorted PBMC DNA was run through sequencing on ten immunoSEQ deep assay plates. Only in-frame clones appear in the TCRdb table, and some are missing; sequencing was by immunoSEQ multiplex PCR. The repertoire holds roughly 500,000 clones, with around 74% as singletons.

Sequenced material: PBMCs. This sequence was found in a woman aged 35 to 49 in good health. Some clones in this sample may be carry-over from other donors' samples. J is TRBJ1-1 and V is TRBV5-8; no firm D call. Here the CDR3 DNA reads TGTGCCAGCAGCCCCAGGTGGAACACTGAAGCTTTCTTT. This gives the protein CASSPRWNTEAFF.